The rows below give T cell receptor beta chains drawn from one sample of a study of T cell responses to AZD1222 COVID-19 vaccine. Clones were sequenced by immunoSEQ multiplex PCR, and TCRdb holds only the in-frame ones, with some missing. The profile shows about 79,000 clones, roughly 85% of them singletons. The specimen comprised peripheral blood, sampled 28 days after the second AZD1222 dose. All receptors derive from an adult who received the AZD1222 COVID-19 vaccine. CDR3s leave out the opening cysteine and the closing phenylalanine or tryptophan.

TRBV18	TRBJ2-2	ASSPSPGELF
TRBV6-2/TRBV6-3	TRBJ1-5	ASSYVGGVRNQPQH
TRBV5-4	TRBJ2-3	ASSLGTVRSTDTQY
TRBV30	TRBJ1-4	AWSRGRANEKLF
TRBV15	TRBJ1-6	ATSRELGSKPFDNSPLH
TRBV12-3/TRBV12-4	TRBJ1-5	ASSFGGQPQH
TRBV7-8	TRBJ1-5	ASSLYDREAQPQH
TRBV3-1/TRBV3-2	TRBJ2-5	ASSPAGETQY
TRBV7-9	TRBJ1-4	ASSLESGPNEKLF
TRBV19	TRBJ1-4	ASSIGQSVRRLF
TRBV7-9	TRBJ2-1	ASSWVGFNEQF
TRBV2	TRBJ2-5	ASTEQGVPQETQY
TRBV6-6	TRBJ2-1	ASSGLAGAGNEQF
TRBV19	TRBJ2-2	ASTGAANTGELF
TRBV21-1	TRBJ2-4	ASSKGTSWIQY
TRBV19	TRBJ1-5	ASSGGGEYQPQH
TRBV4-2	TRBJ1-1	ASSPVLAENTEAF
TRBV5-4	TRBJ1-3	ASSLDGGRGNTIY
TRBV13	TRBJ2-7	ASSLDPAGSYEQY
TRBV29-1	TRBJ1-2	SVAPHLRPGEGYT
TRBV5-8	TRBJ2-1	ASSLPSGVGNEQF
TRBV7-3	TRBJ1-2	ASSLGTGGWVYGYT
TRBV5-6	TRBJ1-1	ASSSEPRGLRNTEAF
TRBV18	TRBJ2-7	ASTVSGRQGTYEQY
TRBV7-2	TRBJ2-2	ASSSQGTGELF
TRBV7-6	TRBJ2-1	ASSLAGSSYNEQF
TRBV7-6	TRBJ2-5	ASSLSPWEEETQY
TRBV5-5	TRBJ2-4	ASSSGLAQNIQY
TRBV7-9	TRBJ1-2	ASSPSTGGPNYGYT
TRBV5-1	TRBJ2-1	ASSSGGLLYNEQF
TRBV7-8	TRBJ2-1	ASSNRLAPYNEQF
TRBV6-4	TRBJ2-1	ASSAGGGRNEQF
TRBV7-2	TRBJ1-3	ASSRESSGNTIY
TRBV28	TRBJ2-1	ASSSLSGRALGNEQF
TRBV11-2	TRBJ2-7	ASSPGTSGSFYEQY
TRBV7-2	TRBJ2-1	ASRRPLVGYNEQF
TRBV6-2/TRBV6-3	TRBJ2-7	ASSYSFLLSGSYEQY
TRBV18	TRBJ2-7	ASSPGTSVYEQY
TRBV7-2	TRBJ2-3	ASSSITDTQY
TRBV21-1	TRBJ2-1	ASSPIRTSVCNEQF
TRBV30	TRBJ1-5	AWSVQPYQPQH
TRBV27	TRBJ1-5	ASRQGSRSNQPQH
TRBV6-2/TRBV6-3	TRBJ2-7	ASSYSSTGDGYEQY
TRBV9	TRBJ2-2	ASSVSGARTGELF
TRBV6-5	TRBJ2-2	ASSLRRGAGELF
TRBV6-1	TRBJ1-2	ASSDTGSNGGYT
TRBV30	TRBJ1-4	AWRSRTGDDVGEKLF
TRBV4-1	TRBJ2-7	ASSLRTGNYEQY
TRBV6-6	TRBJ2-2	ASMTGDTGELF
TRBV18	TRBJ2-1	ASSPRAEPTEQF
TRBV10-3	TRBJ2-7	AAGIYEQY
TRBV5-4	TRBJ1-5	ASSLEGQGQH
TRBV19	TRBJ1-6	ASSPDRPNHAAFSYNSPLH
TRBV28	TRBJ2-7	ASSLPIWKPGQGENYEQY
TRBV14	TRBJ2-1	ASRSTASSYNEQF
TRBV30	TRBJ1-1	AWSARGRMNTEAF
TRBV19	TRBJ2-4	ASSIGVGDGSAKNIQY
TRBV7-2	TRBJ2-7	ASSATTFDEQY
TRBV9	TRBJ1-1	ASSAGTENTEAF